This T cell receptor (beta chain) was documented in a study of shared clonotypes between healthy human individuals. The unsorted samples took tens of millions of PBMCs to get genomic DNA. Running of the assay took place at deep level. Amplification in unsorted PBMC replicate PCRs started from around 0.3 ug DNA, which equals around 31,000 T cell genomes. Assay used: immunoSEQ multiplex PCR; TCRdb lists only in-frame clones, some missing. There are some 490,000 clones in the sample; about 85% occur only once, and roughly 13% lies in the top ten. The sequence derives from a woman between 35 and 50 years old in good health. Some clones in this sample may be carry-over from other donors' samples. Sequenced material: PBMCs.

In nucleotides, the CDR3 is TGTGCCAGCAGAATAGACAGGATGAACACTGAAGCTTTCTTT. Translation: CASRIDRMNTEAFF. The chain joins TRBV6-6 to TRBJ1-1, with a possible D match to TRBD1 (6 bases). Trimming took off 6 bases at V and 0 bases at J, with 11 bases between the two ends. Germline V CDR1 and CDR2: MNHNY, SVGAGI (reference sequence). CDR3 length: 14 amino acids.